The sequence of this TCR beta chain was determined in a study of blood T cell repertoires in COVID-19. Overall study: The cDNA or gDNA used as material had been derived from T cells, B-cell-depleted T cells, or PBMCs.

Germline V gene sequence: CDR1 SGDLS, CDR2 YYNGEE. V dropped 2 bases and J dropped 2; count of bases not matched to a gene: 3. The CDR3 covers 15 residues. Participants spanned ages roughly 18 to 90 years and resided in around 25 US areas. Participants were placed into cohorts based on the clinical history they reported. Assay: immunoSEQ multiplex PCR; the TCRdb copy retains only in-frame clones and omits some. This sample carries about 350,000 clones, more than 75% of them seen once, and the ten largest clones take approximately 3%. On this clone itself: Other DNA sequences of this sample code for an identical CDR3.

This chain links TRBV9 with TRBJ2-3; 9 bases are a match to TRBD2. The source of this sequence is a woman aged 25 to 39 who had recovered from COVID-19. The sample comprised PBMCs or T cells enriched from blood (not recorded which). In DNA, the CDR3 is TGTGCCAGCAGCGTCTTAGCGGGGGACACAGATACGCAGTATTTT. Protein sequence: CASSVLAGDTDTQYF.